Described below is a single T cell receptor beta chain sequence and its context. This record belongs to a study of blood T cells in healthy people across ages. Primers used in a second PCR of roughly 6 to 11 cycles were a sample-barcoded 5' primer and a J-beta primer mix. TCRdb called the 5' RACE reads again in MiXCR, with one record for every CDR3 protein. The sample comprises 750,000 or so distinct CDR3 sequences, roughly 25% of which are singletons, and 9% to 9.5% rests with the top ten. The V gene lost 1 base and the J gene lost 7 bases, with 13 bases spanning the gap. CDR3 length: 14 amino acids. The V gene's germline CDR1 is SGHTA and CDR2 FQGNSA. This sample also appeared in a second study, on T cells of mothers and their children. As reported in that work: Unrelated pairs and related pairs have their TCR recombination output shaped similarly by thymic selection.

This chain joins TRBV7-2 and TRBJ1-2; weak D call: TRBD1 (5 bases). This sequence was found in a boy aged 5-17 years in good health. Input material: blood. The CDR3 bases are TGTGCCAGCAGCTTAGTTGGCAGGGCCGTTGGCTACACCTTC. This sequence encodes CASSLVGRAVGYTF.